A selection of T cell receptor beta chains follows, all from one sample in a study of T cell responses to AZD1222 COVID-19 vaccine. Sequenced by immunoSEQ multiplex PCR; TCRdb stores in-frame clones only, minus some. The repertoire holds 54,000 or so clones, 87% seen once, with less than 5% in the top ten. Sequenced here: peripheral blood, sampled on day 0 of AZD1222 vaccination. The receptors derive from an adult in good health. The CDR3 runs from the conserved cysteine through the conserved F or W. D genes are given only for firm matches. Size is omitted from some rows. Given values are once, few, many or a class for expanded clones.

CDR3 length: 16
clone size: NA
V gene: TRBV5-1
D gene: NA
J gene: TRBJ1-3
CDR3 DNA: TGCGCCAGCAGCTTGGAAGGGACACTATTTGGAAACACCATATATTTT
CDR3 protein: CASSLEGTLFGNTIYF

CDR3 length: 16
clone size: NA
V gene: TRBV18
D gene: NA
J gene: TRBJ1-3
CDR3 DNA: TGTGCCAGCTCACCCCCGGGACAAGACTCTGGAAACACCATATATTTT
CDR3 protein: CASSPPGQDSGNTIYF

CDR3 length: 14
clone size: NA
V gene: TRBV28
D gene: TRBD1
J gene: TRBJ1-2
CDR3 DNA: TGTGCCAGCAGCGGAGGGGGCTCTAACTATGGCTACACCTTC
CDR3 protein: CASSGGGSNYGYTF

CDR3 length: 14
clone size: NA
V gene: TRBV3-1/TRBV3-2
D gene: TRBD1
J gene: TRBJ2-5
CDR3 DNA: TGTGCCAGCAGGTCCGGGACAGCACAAGAGACCCAGTACTTC
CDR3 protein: CASRSGTAQETQYF

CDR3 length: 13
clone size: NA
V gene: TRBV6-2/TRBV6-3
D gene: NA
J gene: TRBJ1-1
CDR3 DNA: TGTGCCAGCAGTCTGACCGCGAACACTGAAGCTTTCTTT
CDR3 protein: CASSLTANTEAFF

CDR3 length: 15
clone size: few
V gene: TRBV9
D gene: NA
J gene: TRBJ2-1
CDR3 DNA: TGTGCCAGCAGCCCTCCGTCACGGGGTACCAATGAGCAGTTCTTC
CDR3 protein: CASSPPSRGTNEQFF

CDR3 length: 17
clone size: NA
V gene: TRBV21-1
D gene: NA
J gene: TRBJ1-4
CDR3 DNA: TGTGCCAGCAGCAAAGTCGGACGGGGGCTGGGTAATGAAAAACTGTTTTTT
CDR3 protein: CASSKVGRGLGNEKLFF

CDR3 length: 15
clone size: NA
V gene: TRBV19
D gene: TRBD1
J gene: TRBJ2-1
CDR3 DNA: TGTGCCAGTAGTATTCTCAGGGGGCGAGGAAATGAGCAGTTCTTC
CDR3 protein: CASSILRGRGNEQFF

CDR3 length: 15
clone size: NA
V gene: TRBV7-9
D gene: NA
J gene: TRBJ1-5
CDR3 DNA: TGTGCCAGCAGCTTAGGTCCCGGGTTCAATCAGCCCCAGCATTTT
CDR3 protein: CASSLGPGFNQPQHF

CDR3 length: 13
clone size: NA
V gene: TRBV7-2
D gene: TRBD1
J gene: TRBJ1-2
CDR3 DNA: TGTGCCAGCAGTACAGGGGAATCACGCGGCTACACCTTC
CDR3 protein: CASSTGESRGYTF

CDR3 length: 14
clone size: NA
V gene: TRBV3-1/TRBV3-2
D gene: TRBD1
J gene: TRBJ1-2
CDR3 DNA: TGTGCCAGCAGCCGCCAGGGGGGCAACTATGGCTACACCTTC
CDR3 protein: CASSRQGGNYGYTF

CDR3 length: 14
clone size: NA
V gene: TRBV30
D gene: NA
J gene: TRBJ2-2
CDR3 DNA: TGTGCCTGGAGCCCCGTGAGGGCCAACGGGGAGCTGTTTTTT
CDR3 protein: CAWSPVRANGELFF

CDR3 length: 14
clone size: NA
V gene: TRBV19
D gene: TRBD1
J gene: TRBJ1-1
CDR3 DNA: TGTGCCAGTAGCCCCGGACAGGGGGCCACTGAAGCTTTCTTT
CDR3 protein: CASSPGQGATEAFF

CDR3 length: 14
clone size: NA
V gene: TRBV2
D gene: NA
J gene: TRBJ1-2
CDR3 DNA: TGTGCCAGCAGAGTGACCGGAGGGGACTATGGCTACACCTTC
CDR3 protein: CASRVTGGDYGYTF